This TCR beta chain was sequenced for a study of post-analysis software for immune sequencing data (dated by TCRdb to between 2015 and 2016). Regarding the complete study: Recorded disease courses included relapsing-remitting, secondary progressive and progressive-relapsing multiple sclerosis, with some patients lacking subtype annotation. The multiple sclerosis patient repertoires were compared with about a dozen previously published healthy control repertoires from donors aged 6 to 25 years. A subset of samples was prepared in parallel using single-end sample barcoding, then pooled and co-amplified after Illumina adapter ligation.

As regards this clonotype: This receptor's antigen is unknown. Per-base qualities were not stored, and no clone one base away is much larger.

The CDR3 sequence holds 15 residues, the cysteine and phenylalanine included. Kept here is only the CDR3 DNA, which spans 45 bases and is read in frame from base 1. At the junction V is shortened by 0 bases and J by 0 bases, with 7 bases in between. CDR1 and CDR2 were assigned from the germline V gene as SGHRS and YFSETQ. Results the study describes overall, beyond this receptor: Significantly higher frequencies in patients than in controls were found for about 5 TRBV segments, including TRBV5-6, TRBV5-1 and TRBV20-1. Strong co-clustering of samples prepared in the same batch was shown by direct clustering with F measure, prompting a batch-effect correction. The control group was slightly older than the multiple sclerosis patient group. Multiple sclerosis patients had significantly lower normalized Chao1 diversity than controls, a result that suggests substantial peripheral T-cell clonal expansion.

The protocol used for the library was PCR. The sample was run on an Illumina HiSeq 2500. To reduce PCR and sequencing biases, unique molecular identifiers were built into the TCR beta cDNA libraries. Every 1 to 10 million input T cells yielded approximately 500,000 cDNA molecules, meaning each molecule approximated one T cell. Patient libraries were prepared and sequenced with the same protocol used for the earlier healthy control dataset. Within a given batch, samples were prepared together, multiplexed and sequenced on the same HiSeq lane. The authors' pipeline ran thus. MIGEC handled the raw barcoded reads, throwing out single-read molecular identifier groups before consensus assembly and CDR3 extraction. VDJtools was used for post-analysis of the clonotype tables, with diversity normalized by down-sampling every dataset to the smallest sample size. In repertoire overlap clustering, CDR3 amino acid sequences, but not nucleotide sequences, were matched to correct batch-related cross-sample contamination. Starting from the raw public reads, TCRdb applied fastp trimming at Q25, assembled clones with MiXCR and retained in-frame beta chains. Rows matching on CDR3 protein sequence are summarized as one entry with the most common DNA and genes. These V and J calls are TCRdb output, not the study's own analysis. Across this sample there are more than 500,000 distinct CDR3 sequences, with around a third seen only once. The leading ten clones occupy around 5.9% of the sample.

TCR beta repertoires were profiled from peripheral blood of roughly 13 young patients with multiple sclerosis to demonstrate the VDJtools post-analysis software. The patients with multiple sclerosis were children and adolescents between about 6 and 17 years of age. This receptor chain uses TRBV5-1 and TRBJ2-4; the D gene identity is not certain. Material for sequencing was blood. This sequence originates from a girl aged 2-17 years with multiple sclerosis. In nucleotide form, the sequence is TGCGCCAGCAGCTTGGGGCTCATAGCCAAAAACATTCAGTACTTC. Protein translation: CASSLGLIAKNIQYF.